These 4 T cell receptor beta chains originate from one sample sequenced in a study of T cells in Graves' hyperthyroidism and ophthalmopathy. The CDR3 regions of TCR beta were amplified from RNA transcripts. The TCR CDR3 first-round RT-PCR relied on the HTBI primer set. TCRdb passed the multiplex PCR reads through MiXCR, listing each CDR3 protein once. The profile covers some 420,000 distinct CDR3 sequences, with around 15% appearing a single time and less than 6.5% taken by the ten largest. Sequences were obtained from blood. The source is a woman aged 18-30 years with Graves' hyperthyroidism.

This rearrangement joins TRBV5-6 to TRBJ1-2; 10 nucleotides align to TRBD1. This CDR3 is built from 15 residues. The germline V gene has CDR1 SGHDT and CDR2 YYEEEE. The ends lost 3 bases at V and 3 bases at J; junction bases unmatched: 5. CDR3 in amino acids: CASSSRQGADYGYTF. CDR3 DNA: TGTGCCAGCAGCTCCAGACAGGGGGCGGACTATGGCTACACCTTC. The full variable domain, with the rest looked up from reference TRBV5-6 and TRBJ1-2, is DAGVTQSPTHLIKTRGQQVTLRCSPKSGHDTVSWYQQALGQGPQFIFQYYEEEERQRGNFPDRFSGHQFPNYSSELNVNALLLGDSALYLCASSSRQGADYGYTFGSGTRLTVV.

The table lists this clonotype with many counts. J is TRBJ2-5 and V is TRBV20-1; D is unresolved. CDR1 is DFQATT and CDR2 is SNEGSKA in the germline V gene (reference sequence). This CDR3 region has 12 residues. V was pared by 6 bases and J by 5 bases, with 13 bases between. CDR3 residues: CSARHAGETQYF. In nucleotides, the CDR3 is TGCAGTGCCCGACACGCTGGGGAGACCCAGTACTTC.

For this clonotype: This may come from a read error, since a much larger clone is one base off. This rearrangement joins TRBV12-3 or TRBV12-4 to TRBJ1-1; 7 bases are shared with TRBD1. This CDR3 is 15 amino acids long. CDR3 sequence (DNA): TGTGCCAGCAGACTTCGACAGGGAAAGGTCACTGAAGCTTCCTTT. Amino acids: CASRLRQGKVTEASF.

In its sample, this clonotype was seen many times. The chain links TRBV3-1 to TRBJ2-3, with 9 bases aligning to TRBD1. This CDR3 comprises 15 residues. V dropped 5 bases and J dropped 4; count of bases not matched to a gene: 7. The germline V gene encodes CDR1 LGHDT and CDR2 YNNKEL (reference sequence). The CDR3 region has the DNA TGTGCCAGCAGCACCGGGACAGGGTACTCAGATACGCAGTATTTT. Its translation: CASSTGTGYSDTQYF.